Detailed here is one T cell receptor beta chain. The antigen is unknown. The germline CDR1 and CDR2 sequences are LGHDT and YNNKEL (reference sequence). The CDR3 runs 17 residues. V dropped 1 base and J dropped 5 bases, with 21 bases sitting between them. This sample is part of a study of T cell responses to AZD1222 COVID-19 vaccine. Points from the study as a whole: Within unmutated variant regions lay the reported targets of nearly half of spike-specific TCRs.

The method was immunoSEQ multiplex PCR; TCRdb's version includes in-frame clones alone and lacks a portion of them. The data contain about 99,000 clones, roughly 93% of them singletons. This chain uses TRBV3-1 (or the pseudogene TRBV3-2) with TRBJ2-7; a possible D gene is TRBD2 (5 bases). The receptor was derived from an adult in good health. This sample comprised peripheral blood, obtained on day 0 of AZD1222 vaccination. The CDR3 here is CASSQGRQRPSANEQYF. In nucleotides, the CDR3 is TGTGCCAGCAGCCAAGGGAGGCAGCGGCCCTCGGCCAACGAGCAGTACTTC.